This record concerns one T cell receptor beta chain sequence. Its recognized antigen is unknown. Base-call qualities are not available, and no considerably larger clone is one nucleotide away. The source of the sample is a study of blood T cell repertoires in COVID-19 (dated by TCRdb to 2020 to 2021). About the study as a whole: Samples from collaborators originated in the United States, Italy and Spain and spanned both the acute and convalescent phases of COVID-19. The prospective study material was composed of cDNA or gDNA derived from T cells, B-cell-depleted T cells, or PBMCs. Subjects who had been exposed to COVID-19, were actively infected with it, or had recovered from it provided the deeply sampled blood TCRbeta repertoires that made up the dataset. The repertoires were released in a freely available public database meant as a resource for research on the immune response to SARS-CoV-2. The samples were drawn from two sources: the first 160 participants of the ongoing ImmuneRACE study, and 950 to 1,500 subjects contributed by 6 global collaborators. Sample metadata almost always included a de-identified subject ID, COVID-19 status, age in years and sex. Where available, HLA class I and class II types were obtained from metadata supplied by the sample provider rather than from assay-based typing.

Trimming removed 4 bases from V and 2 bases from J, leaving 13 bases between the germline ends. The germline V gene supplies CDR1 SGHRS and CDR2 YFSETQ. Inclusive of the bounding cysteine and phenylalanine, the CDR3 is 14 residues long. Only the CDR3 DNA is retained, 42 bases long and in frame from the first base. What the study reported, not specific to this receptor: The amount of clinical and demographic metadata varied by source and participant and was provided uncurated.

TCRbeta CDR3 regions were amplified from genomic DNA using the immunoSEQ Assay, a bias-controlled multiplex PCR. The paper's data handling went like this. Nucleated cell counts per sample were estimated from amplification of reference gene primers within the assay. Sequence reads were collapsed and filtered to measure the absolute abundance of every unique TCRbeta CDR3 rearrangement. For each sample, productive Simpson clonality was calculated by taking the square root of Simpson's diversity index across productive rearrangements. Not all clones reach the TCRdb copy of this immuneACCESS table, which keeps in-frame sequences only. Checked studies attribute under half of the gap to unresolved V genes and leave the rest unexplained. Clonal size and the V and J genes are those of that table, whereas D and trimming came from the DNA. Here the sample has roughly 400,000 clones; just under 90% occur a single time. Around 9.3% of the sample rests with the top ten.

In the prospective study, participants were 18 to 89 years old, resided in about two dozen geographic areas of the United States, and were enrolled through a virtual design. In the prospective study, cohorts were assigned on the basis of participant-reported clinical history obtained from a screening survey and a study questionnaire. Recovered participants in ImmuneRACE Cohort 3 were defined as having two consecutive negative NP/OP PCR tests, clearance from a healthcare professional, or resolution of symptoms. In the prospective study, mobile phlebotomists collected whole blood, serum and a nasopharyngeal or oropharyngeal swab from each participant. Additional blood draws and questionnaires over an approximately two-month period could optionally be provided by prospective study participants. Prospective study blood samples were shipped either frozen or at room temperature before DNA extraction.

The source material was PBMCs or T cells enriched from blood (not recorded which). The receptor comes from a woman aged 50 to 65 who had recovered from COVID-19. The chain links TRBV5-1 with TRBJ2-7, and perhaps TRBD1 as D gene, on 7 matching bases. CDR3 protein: CASSAGQIPYEQYF. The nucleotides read TGCGCCAGCAGCGCGGGACAGATTCCCTACGAGCAGTACTTC.